This TCR beta chain was documented in a study of T cells in Graves' hyperthyroidism and ophthalmopathy. Germline V lookup: CDR1 SQVTM, CDR2 ANQGSEA. This CDR3 contains 14 residues. V shed 7 bases and J shed 7 bases, with 20 bases lying between them. In its sample, this clonotype was seen many times. There were TCR beta CDR3 regions amplified from RNA transcripts. With the HTBI primer set, the TCR CDR3 went through a first round of RT-PCR. TCRdb reanalysed the multiplex PCR reads using MiXCR and keeps one entry per CDR3 protein. This table has more than 600,000 distinct CDR3 sequences, 16% appearing once.

The sample taken for sequencing was blood. The sequence came from a man aged 18 to 29 with Graves' hyperthyroidism. This chain connects TRBV29-1 to TRBJ1-5, with D possibly TRBD1 on 5 matching bases. As DNA, the CDR3 is TGCAGCGCCCTCCAGAAGGGGCCCCTACAGCCCCAGCATTTT. This gives the protein CSALQKGPLQPQHF.